This entry lists 14 T cell receptor beta chains sequenced from one sample in a study of blood T cell repertoires in COVID-19. Produced via immunoSEQ multiplex PCR; TCRdb's table is partial and in-frame only. This table holds 190,000 or so clones, about 86% found once. The sample was peripheral blood. The origin of the receptors is a man in his fifties or sixties who had recovered from COVID-19.

This chain joins TRBV28 and TRBJ1-5; no definite D call. V lost 7 bases, J lost 2 bases, and 18 bases lay in between. The germline gives CDR1 MDHEN, CDR2 SYDVKM. The CDR3 consists of 16 residues. The DNA of the CDR3 is TGTGCCAGCACCTCAGGAGGGTTTCGGGGCAATCAGCCCCAGCATTTT. Translating it yields CASTSGGFRGNQPQHF.

V usage is TRBV6-5 and J usage is TRBJ1-1; 7 bases map to TRBD1. The CDR3 covers 12 residues. The germline V gene has CDR1 MNHEY and CDR2 SVGAGI. V trimming: 7 bases; J trimming: 5 bases; junction bases outside the gene matches: 4. The CDR3 is CASKEGATEAFF. CDR3 DNA sequence: TGTGCCAGCAAGGAGGGGGCGACTGAAGCTTTCTTT.

The chain carries TRBV6-5 and TRBJ1-5; D unclear. V was pared by 4 bases and J by 2 bases, with 15 bases between. Germline loops: CDR1 MNHEY, CDR2 SVGAGI. This CDR3 has 16 amino acids. CDR3 nucleotide sequence: TGTGCCAGCAGTTCCGCGGGGAAAAGGGGCAATCAGCCCCAGCATTTT. This translates into CASSSAGKRGNQPQHF.

The chain couples TRBV11-1 to TRBJ2-1; 14 nucleotides agree with TRBD2. Trimming removed 5 bases from V and 9 bases from J; junction bases left unmatched: 9. Germline values: CDR1 SGHAT, CDR2 FQDESV (reference sequence). The CDR3 is 16 residues long. The CDR3 nucleotides are TGTGCCAGCAGCCTTGGACTAGCGGGAGGAAAAATTGAGCAGTTCTTC. Its protein product is CASSLGLAGGKIEQFF.

The genes are TRBV19 and TRBJ1-5; D is unclear. The CDR3 totals 13 residues. V shed 6 bases and J shed 12 bases, with 18 bases lying between them. Germline lookup yields CDR1 LNHDA and CDR2 SQIVND (reference sequence). The CDR3: CASSAPGVWGQHF. CDR3 nucleotides: TGTGCCAGTAGCGCCCCGGGAGTCTGGGGCCAGCATTTT.

V gene TRBV6-5 combines with J gene TRBJ2-2, with D unresolved. CDR1 is MNHEY and CDR2 is SVGAGI in the germline V gene. The CDR3 is made up of 13 amino acids. The V and J ends lost 2 bases and 5 bases respectively, with 6 bases between them. CDR3 coding DNA: TGTGCCAGCAGTTACCCGACAACCGGGGAGCTGTTTTTT. This translates into CASSYPTTGELFF.

This clone has just one count. This chain links TRBV7-9 with TRBJ1-3; 9 bases agree with TRBD1. The CDR3 loop spans 15 amino acids. Germline lookup yields CDR1 SEHNR and CDR2 FQNEAQ (reference sequence). V dropped 4 bases and J dropped 1; count of bases not matched to a gene: 2. The CDR3 DNA follows: TGTGCCAGCAGCTCGACAGGGGGATCTGGAAACACCATATATTTT. It yields the protein CASSSTGGSGNTIYF.

V gene TRBV16 combines with J gene TRBJ2-3; unclear D gene. Germline CDR1 KGHSY, CDR2 FQNENV. The CDR3 length is 14 residues. V was shortened by 0 bases and J by 2 bases, with 6 bases between the two germline ends. The CDR3 nucleotides read TGTGCCAGCAGCCAATCGACATTCACAGATACGCAGTATTTT. As protein: CASSQSTFTDTQYF.

The chain recombines TRBV11-2 with TRBJ2-1; tentative D call: TRBD2 (6 bases). V lost 6 bases, J lost 9 bases, and 9 bases lay in between. The CDR3 sequence is 11 residues long. CDR1 is SGHAT, CDR2 FQNNGV, per germline. This CDR3 reads CASSGGIEQFF. The CDR3 nucleotides are TGTGCCAGCAGTGGGGGGATTGAGCAGTTCTTC.

The rearrangement links TRBV24-1 to TRBJ2-7; a weak D match, TRBD2 (7 bases). Trimming shortened V by 3 bases and J by 5 bases, and 19 bases separated the two germline ends. The germline CDR1 and CDR2 sequences are KGHDR and SFDVKD. The CDR3 loop spans 16 amino acids. CDR3: CATSDISGEGLHEQYF. In DNA form, the CDR3 reads TGTGCCACCAGTGATATCTCAGGGGAGGGATTGCACGAGCAGTACTTC.

In this sample, this clone turned up once. This chain links TRBV14 with TRBJ2-5, with 11 bases matching TRBD2. The germline gives CDR1 SGHDN, CDR2 FVKESK. The CDR3 spans 16 residues. After removal of 1 base from V and 4 bases from J, the junction contained 5 bases not matched to a gene. CDR3 DNA: TGTGCCAGCAGCCAAGGGGCAACTAGCGGGGGAGAGACCCAGTACTTC. It yields the protein CASSQGATSGGETQYF.

The CDR3 DNA is TGTGCCAGCACTAGCGGGAGTTTAGGGGCAGGGGATACGCAGTATTTT. Its translation: CASTSGSLGAGDTQYF. V gene TRBV7-3 combines with J gene TRBJ2-3, with 10 bases lining up with TRBD2. Germline assignment: CDR1 SGHTA and CDR2 FQGTGA. Trimming cost V 7 bases and J 6 bases; bases outside gene matches: 13. The CDR3 totals 16 residues. Combining the CDR3 with reference TRBV7-3 and TRBJ2-3 gives the whole variable domain GAGVSQTPSNKVTEKGKYVELRCDPISGHTALYWYRQSLGQGPEFLIYFQGTGAADDSGLPNDRFFAVRPEGSVSTLKIQRTERGDSAVYLCASTSGSLGAGDTQYFGPGTRLTVL.

The V gene is TRBV7-2, the J gene TRBJ2-1; D is perhaps TRBD1 (5 bases). This CDR3 has 14 residues. V was pared by 3 bases and J by 5 bases, with 11 bases between. Germline V CDR1 and CDR2: SGHTA, FQGNSA. CDR3 coding DNA: TGTGCCAGCAGCTTTGCAGGGTTCCACAATGAGCAGTTCTTC. As protein: CASSFAGFHNEQFF.

This CDR3 reads CAWSGTPDREAFF. The CDR3 coding sequence is TGTGCCTGGAGTGGAACTCCCGACAGAGAAGCTTTCTTT. The V call is TRBV30, the J call TRBJ1-1, with a weak D call TRBD1 (5 bases). Germline V gene data show CDR1 as GTSNPN and CDR2 as SVGIG (reference sequence). The ends were cut back, 1 base at V and 8 bases at J, with 14 bases in the middle. The CDR3 runs to 13 residues.